This T cell receptor beta chain appears in the sequencing data of a study of early T cells in non-severe SARS-CoV-2 infection. Study-wide background: It was bulk RNA from unsorted whole blood that was sequenced, and the chains were unpaired.

The CDR3 loop spans 14 amino acids. Between the trimmed V and J ends, which lost 10 bases and 1 base, there was a span of 11 bases. The germline V gene has CDR1 LNHDA and CDR2 SQIVND (reference sequence). Unique molecular identifiers were affixed to single, distinct cDNA molecules. TCRdb re-called the 5' RACE reads through MiXCR, storing one row per CDR3 protein. The sample lists about 77,000 distinct CDR3 sequences; 8.5% to 10% were seen once. Study-level findings and limits: VDJdb matching skewed toward anti-spike CD8 responses, missing private and CD4 specificities.

Remarks on this clonotype: What it binds is unknown.

The V gene is TRBV19, the J gene TRBJ2-6; no clear D. The clonotype comes from an adult who was a healthcare worker with PCR-confirmed SARS-CoV-2 infection or an uninfected control (not recorded which). The sample taken for sequencing was whole blood. The CDR3 is CATQTTSGANVLTF. CDR3 nucleotide sequence: TGTGCCACCCAAACCACTTCTGGGGCCAACGTCCTGACTTTC.